This TCR beta chain originates from a study of monozygotic twins with inflammatory bowel disease. Study observations and caveats: Variability may have been added to patient repertoires by differing immunosuppressive treatments.

Each TCR library used about 3,500 ng of total RNA. Added by template switching were UMIs that each held a 6-nucleotide sample barcode. TCRdb reprocessed the 5' RACE reads; each CDR3 protein has one entry and no DNA is given. This repertoire includes 200,000 to 250,000 distinct CDR3 sequences. On this clonotype: Its target is unknown.

The sample consisted of blood. The sequence was collected from a human donor with ulcerative colitis or Crohn's disease, or a healthy co-twin of an affected twin (not recorded which).

This CDR3 is CASSPPRRGYEQYF. The V gene is TRBV18, the J gene TRBJ2-7. The CDR3 has 14 residues. Germline V gene data show CDR1 as KGHSH and CDR2 as LQKENI.